A single sample is the source of the 3 T cell receptor beta chains below, sequenced in a study of T cells after yellow fever vaccination. TCRdb processed the 5' RACE reads anew with MiXCR; each CDR3 protein has one entry. Of 150,000 to 200,000 distinct CDR3 sequences listed, more than 5.5% are singletons. This specimen consisted of CD4+ T cells sorted from PBMCs, obtained about 5 days after the first yellow fever vaccination. The receptors stem from a man aged 18 to 29 who received the YFV17D yellow fever vaccine.

This clonotype was seen ten or more times. The CDR3 here is CASRAAGTETQYF. CDR3 DNA sequence: TGTGCCAGCAGGGCGGCAGGGACAGAGACCCAGTACTTC. The gene calls are TRBV6-1 and TRBJ2-5; D may be TRBD1 or TRBD2 (5 bases each). Germline CDR1 and CDR2: MNHNS and SASEGT. The CDR3 has 13 amino acids. Trimming cost V 6 bases and J 4 bases, with 12 bases left between them.

The chain uses TRBV6-2 or TRBV6-3 and TRBJ1-1; maybe TRBD1 (6 bases). Per the germline V gene, CDR1 is MNHEY and CDR2 is SVGEGT. Trimming took 4 bases from V and 2 from J, leaving 11 bases between them. CDR3 length equals 14 residues. CDR3 loop: CASSSDRHNTEAFF. In DNA form, the CDR3 reads TGTGCCAGCAGTTCGGACAGACATAACACTGAAGCTTTCTTT.

The chain employs TRBV7-8 and TRBJ2-2; D possibly uses TRBD1 or TRBD2 (5 bases each). Trimming removed 1 base at V and 1 base at J, with 10 bases between. This CDR3 spans 16 amino acids. Looked up from germline, CDR1 is SGHVS and CDR2 is FQNEAQ. The CDR3 DNA reads as TGTGCCAGCAGCTTAGGGGGGAGTTTGAACACCGGGGAGCTGTTTTTT. Amino acids: CASSLGGSLNTGELFF.